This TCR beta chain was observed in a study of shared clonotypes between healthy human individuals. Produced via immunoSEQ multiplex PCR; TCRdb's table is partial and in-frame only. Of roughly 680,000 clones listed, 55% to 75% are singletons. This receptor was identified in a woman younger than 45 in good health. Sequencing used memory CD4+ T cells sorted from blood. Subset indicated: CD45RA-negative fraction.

This CDR3 reads CASRYDLTGELFF. The CDR3 DNA reads TGCGCCAGCCGCTATGACCTCACCGGGGAGCTGTTTTTT. J is TRBJ2-2 and V is TRBV5-1; D is uncertain. Trimming left V 7 bases short and J 4 bases short, with 11 bases between. The V gene's germline CDR1 is SGHRS and CDR2 YFSETQ. The CDR3 runs 13 residues.